These 7 T cell receptor beta chains originate from one sample sequenced in a study of human T cells and chemical hapten exposure. From the RACE reads, TCRdb called clonotypes with MiXCR, one entry per CDR3 protein. The sample holds a few hundred thousand distinct CDR3 sequences, 4.8% seen once. The time point: patch test 1, 2 weeks after DPC sensitization. Treatment given: therapeutic diphenylcyclopropenone sensitization with weekly scalp DPC. The source was whole blood, collected in connection with sensitization to the hapten diphenylcyclopropenone (DPC). These receptors came from a woman aged 45 to 65 with alopecia areata. Some clones in this sample may be carry-over from other donors' samples.

In this sample, this clonotype turned up many times. The chain is built from TRBV5-4 and TRBJ1-1; tentatively, D is TRBD1 (6 bases). Germline CDR1 and CDR2: SGHNT and YYREEE (reference sequence). V gave up 4 bases and J gave up 2 bases, with 15 bases separating them. This CDR3 is built from 15 residues. CDR3 nucleotides: TGTGCCAGCAGCGCGATGAGGGGGACCAACACTGAAGCTTTCTTT. Translated, it gives CASSAMRGTNTEAFF. The whole variable domain, filled in from reference TRBV5-4 and TRBJ1-1, reads ETGVTQSPTHLIKTRGQQVTLRCSSQSGHNTVSWYQQALGQGPQFIFQYYREEENGRGNFPPRFSGLQFPNYSSELNVNALELDDSALYLCASSAMRGTNTEAFFGQGTRLTVV.

This clonotype was counted only a few times. J is TRBJ2-7 and V is TRBV7-9; 8 nucleotides match TRBD1. Per the germline V gene, CDR1 is SEHNR and CDR2 is FQNEAQ (reference sequence). The CDR3 is 15 amino acids. The V segment lost 1 base and the J segment 6 bases; nucleotides outside the gene matches: 8. CDR3 protein: CASSLVGQGAGEQYF. CDR3 in DNA: TGTGCCAGCAGCTTAGTGGGTCAGGGGGCGGGCGAGCAGTACTTC.

This clonotype has a handful of counts. The chain is built from TRBV2 and TRBJ1-2; D might be TRBD1 (5 bases). Germline CDR1 SNHLY, CDR2 FYNNEI. The CDR3 runs 14 residues. V dropped 4 bases and J dropped 0 bases, with 9 bases sitting between them. The CDR3 DNA is TGTGCCAGCAGTGGCGTCAGGGCTAACTATGGCTACACCTTC. Translating gives CASSGVRANYGYTF.

This clonotype appeared many times. V usage is TRBV4-2 and J usage is TRBJ2-3; no definite D call. The CDR3 consists of 16 residues. Germline V gives CDR1 LGHNA, CDR2 YNFKEQ. V lost 3 bases, J lost 0 bases, and 13 bases lay in between. The CDR3 nucleotides are TGTGCCAGCAGCCAGGAGCCCCCTCCTAGCACAGATACGCAGTATTTT. This translates into CASSQEPPPSTDTQYF.

This clonotype has a count of ten or more. The chain uses TRBV5-1 and TRBJ1-1; D possibly corresponds to TRBD1 (6 bases). Germline values: CDR1 SGHRS, CDR2 YFSETQ. CDR3 length: 13 residues. V lost 10 bases to trimming and J lost 1 base, with 14 bases between them. Written as DNA, the CDR3 is TGCGCCGGCTATCCGACAGGGAACACTGAAGCTTTCTTT. This gives the protein CAGYPTGNTEAFF.

This clonotype was counted many times. The gene calls are TRBV5-1 and TRBJ2-1; the match to TRBD2 covers 9 bases. Trimming removed 5 bases from V and 0 bases from J; junction bases left unmatched: 3. There are 15 residues in the CDR3. CDR1 SGHRS and CDR2 YFSETQ come from the germline V gene. CDR3 loop: CASRSAGGSYNEQFF. The CDR3 DNA follows: TGCGCCAGCAGGTCAGCGGGGGGCTCCTACAATGAGCAGTTCTTC.

This clonotype was seen more than once but under ten times. This chain uses TRBV19 with TRBJ1-6; 10 nucleotides align to TRBD1. This CDR3 is 20 amino acids long. J gave up 4 bases and V 3 bases, and 15 bases lay outside the gene matches. CDR1 and CDR2 (germline): LNHDA, SQIVND (reference sequence). CDR3 nucleotides: TGTGCCAGTAGTATTCTTCGGGGAAGTCCGGGACAGGGGTATAATTCACCCCTCCACTTT. Translating it yields CASSILRGSPGQGYNSPLHF.